This T cell receptor (beta chain) comes out of a study of shared clonotypes between healthy human individuals (TCRdb year 2020). General notes on the study: A couple of women and a few men aged 18 to 49 years were included in the cohort. Each donor's leukapheresis produced roughly between roughly 0.9 and 9 billion PBMCs. Different laboratories and diverse techniques were used to prepare libraries and sequence TCR repertoires, to increase sequencing depth and limit assay-specific biases. For each donor, three plates each were used for CD4 naive and CD4 memory, two plates were used for CD8 naive, and one plate was used for CD8 memory. To estimate repertoire size and how much clonotypes are shared between individuals, the study performed deep sequencing of blood TCR repertoires from a handful of healthy adults.

The CDR3 goes from the cysteine to the phenylalanine over 12 residues. CDR3 DNA is the only sequence kept; it has 36 bases, read in frame from the first base. V is cut by 3 bases and J by 8 bases, and the space between the germline ends is 10 bases. Taken from the germline V gene (reference sequence), the CDR1 and CDR2 loops are SEHNR and FQNEAQ. The paper's findings and limits, for the study overall: Compared with non-shared clonotypes, the clonotypes found in all four sorted-subset donors had higher generation probabilities. Larger estimated clonotype richness was generally found for naive subsets than for memory subsets. Incomplete sequencing was indicated by rarefaction of sorted-subset datasets, despite the large sequencing depth. Pairwise subsampling indicated that sequencing depth was expected to affect the degree of clonotype sharing among donors. Sampling was restricted to blood, and TCR repertoires in tissues likely differ from the TCR repertoires found in blood. Approximately 4.8% of naive CD4, roughly 3.6% of naive CD8, 2.3% of memory CD4, and roughly 0.4% of memory CD8 clonotypes were shared across several donors. The genetic and exposure-history diversity represented was limited by the small number of donors.

Using the deep immunoSEQ assay, TCR CDR3 regions were amplified from genomic DNA by multiplex PCR. For each cell subset, the extracted genomic DNA was distributed evenly across all wells of several immunoSEQ 96-well plates, and each plate served as one replicate. For sorted subsets, approximately 200 ng of genomic DNA, equivalent to roughly 30,000 T cell genomes, went into each replicate PCR. Purified libraries were measured with a Qubit 3.0 fluorometer, size-checked on a Bioanalyzer 2100, and measured again with the KAPA Library Quantification kit. A separate single-read 150-cycle Illumina NextSeq 550 flow cell was used to sequence each immunoSEQ 96-well plate. As for how the authors treated the data: The immunoSEQ output contained only junctional sequences without quality scores, so filtering could not match that applied to full-length reads. Sequences were annotated with PyIR, a Python wrapper for IgBLAST v1.9, and V/J genes and CDR3 were assigned using IMGT germline references. Any read was removed if the V/J assignment was weak (E-value above 1e-6), the CDR3 was missing, or the read contained stop codons, out-of-frame junctions, or ambiguous translated residues. A V3J clonotype was defined by an identical inferred V gene, J gene, and CDR3 amino acid sequence. The percentage overlap between two repertoires was calculated by dividing the number of shared unique clonotypes by the size of the smaller repertoire. RTK rarefaction, the Chao1 estimator, and Recon v2.1 estimates of unobserved clonotypes were used to assess repertoire richness. Generation probabilities for all TCRbeta clonotypes obtained by the gDNA method from several donors were computed using OLGA. As stored in TCRdb, this immuneACCESS dataset retains in-frame rearrangements with V and J assigned. A fraction of the clones does not appear; measured against another copy, unresolved V genes explain less than half of the discrepancy, and the remainder lacks a known reason. The V and J calls and the clone size are those of that table, but D and trimming were determined from the DNA. This sample gives some 2,000,000 clones in total; roughly 95% of them show up just once. The leading ten clones occupy 0.1% to 0.15% of the sample.

Healthy HIV-negative adults with no recently reported acute infections or vaccinations were included as donors. Only Caucasian adults living in Nashville, Tennessee, USA were represented among the donors. CD4+ T cells were enriched by magnetic negative selection; naive cells were then positively selected on CD45RA, and the negative fraction formed the memory subset. After blood collection by leukapheresis, PBMCs were isolated using Ficoll-Histopaque density gradient centrifugation and then cryopreserved in the vapor phase of liquid nitrogen. Analytical flow cytometry was used to check the purity and quantity of every magnetically sorted T cell population. Genomic DNA was isolated from every sorted fraction and measured by UV absorbance on a Nanodrop 2000c. In regard to this clone: Its antigen is unknown. Base qualities are not provided; no much larger clone lies one nucleotide away.

The TCR originated in a man in his late teens or twenties in good health. Sequencing was done on a sample of naive CD4+ T cells sorted from blood. This specimen's cell subset or site label, per the study, means: CD45RA+ positively selected. The V and J genes are TRBV7-9 and TRBJ1-1; D gene: possibly TRBD1, on 5 matching bases. The DNA sequence is given as TGTGCCAGCAGCTTCCCGGGGGGGGAAGCTTTCTTT. Translation gives CASSFPGGEAFF.